The clone carrying this T cell receptor beta chain has only one observation. What it binds is not known. The method was immunoSEQ multiplex PCR; TCRdb's version includes in-frame clones alone and lacks a portion of them. The sample contains 35,000 to 55,000 clones, approximately 94% of which appear only once. The data are from a study of T cells in tuberculosis. Study background: IGRA-negative adolescents, IGRA-positive adolescents with latent tuberculosis and adults with active tuberculosis formed this South African cohort. Study results and limitations: GMM-specific TCRs were nearer to active tuberculosis alpha repertoires, suggesting expansion. Samples were chosen by availability of cryopreserved specimens.

The CDR3 is 13 residues long. Between the trimmed V and J ends, which lost 3 bases and 5 bases, there was a span of 10 bases. In germline, CDR1 is MNHNS, CDR2 SASEGT. This TCR came from a donor aged 10 to 29 with latent tuberculosis or without tuberculosis infection. Some clones in this sample may be carry-over from other donors' samples. This chain links TRBV6-1 with TRBJ1-2; D might be TRBD1 (6 bases). The sequenced material came from PBMCs. This chain's CDR3 is CASSDLGTYGYTF. The CDR3 nucleotides read TGTGCCAGCAGTGACCTTGGGACATATGGCTACACCTTC.